This entry lists 30 T cell receptor beta chains sequenced from one sample in a study of cytomegalovirus exposure and HLA in healthy donors. The PCR made use of 60 Vbeta and 13 Jbeta primers. Clones were read by immunoSEQ multiplex PCR, and TCRdb kept only the in-frame ones, dropping some. The profile shows approximately 190,000 clones, around 82% of them singletons. Sequencing was carried out using PBMCs. The receptor set was obtained from a woman aged 25 to 39 in good health and CMV-seropositive.

The CDR3 coding sequence is TGCGCCAGCAGCCCCAAGGAGGCGGGAACCTACAATGAGCAGTTCTTC. As protein: CASSPKEAGTYNEQFF. The rearrangement uses TRBV5-1 and TRBJ2-1; tentatively, D is TRBD2 (6 bases). The germline V and J ends were trimmed by 4 bases and 2 bases, with 16 bases remaining between them. The CDR3 consists of 16 residues. CDR1 and CDR2 (germline): SGHRS, YFSETQ.

This chain joins TRBV7-7 and TRBJ1-4; 9 nucleotides align to TRBD1. This CDR3 comprises 17 residues. With 5 bases clipped from V and 0 bases from J, the junction kept 7 bases outside the gene matches. Per germline, CDR1 SSHAT and CDR2 FNYEAQ (reference sequence). The CDR3 region is CASSPRTGAATNEKLFF. The CDR3 DNA reads TGTGCCAGCAGCCCGAGGACAGGGGCCGCAACTAATGAAAAACTGTTTTTT.

V gene TRBV4-1 combines with J gene TRBJ1-3; 9 bases are a match to TRBD1. The CDR3 length is 16 residues. V lost 1 base and J lost 5; bases outside the gene matches: 6. The germline gives CDR1 MGHRA, CDR2 YSYEKL. The CDR3 DNA follows: TGCGCCAGCAGCCAAGTCGGGACAGGGTATCGAAACACCATATATTTT. Its translation: CASSQVGTGYRNTIYF.

This clone showed up just a few times. CDR3 bases: TGCGCCAGCAGCCAACATTTACTAGCGGGAGAAATGAATGAGCAGTTCTTC. It yields the protein CASSQHLLAGEMNEQFF. V is TRBV4-1 and J is TRBJ2-1, with 11 bases matching TRBD2. Germline V gene lookup returns CDR1 MGHRA and CDR2 YSYEKL. The junction had 10 bases not matched to a gene; V was cut back by 2 bases and J by 7 bases. The CDR3 has 17 residues.

The chain uses TRBV4-2 and TRBJ2-5, with TRBD2 identical over 12 bases. Germline V gene data show CDR1 as LGHNA and CDR2 as YNFKEQ. There are 17 residues in the CDR3. Losses at the gene ends were 3 bases for V and 2 bases for J; bases not matched to a gene: 7. The CDR3 DNA reads as TGTGCCAGCAGCCAGGCTCGGACTAGCGGGGAACAAGAGACCCAGTACTTC. Translation: CASSQARTSGEQETQYF.

The chain couples TRBV28 to TRBJ2-2, with 11 bases identical to TRBD1. The junction had 5 bases not matched to a gene; V was cut back by 5 bases and J by 6 bases. The CDR3 contains 15 residues. Germline loops: CDR1 MDHEN, CDR2 SYDVKM. The CDR3 is CASSNRDRGSGELFF. Here the CDR3 DNA reads TGTGCCAGCAGTAACCGGGACAGGGGGTCCGGGGAGCTGTTTTTT.

The CDR3 DNA sequence: TGTGCCAGTAGTATAGCAGCTAACTATGGCTACACCTTC. This codes for CASSIAANYGYTF. The genes are TRBV19 and TRBJ1-2; D uncertain. This CDR3 has 13 amino acids. Germline V CDR1 and CDR2: LNHDA, SQIVND (reference sequence). Trimming took off 1 base at V and 0 bases at J, with 3 bases between the two ends.

This chain links TRBV7-2 with TRBJ1-5; 8 bases are a match to TRBD1. The germline V gene encodes CDR1 SGHTA and CDR2 FQGNSA. This CDR3 has 15 residues. Unmatched junction bases numbered 4, after V lost 4 bases and J lost 2 bases. CDR3 sequence reads: CASSSLDRGNQPQHF. DNA for the CDR3: TGTGCCAGCAGCTCCTTGGACAGGGGCAATCAGCCCCAGCATTTT.

J is TRBJ1-5 and V is TRBV11-2; possibly TRBD1 for D (6 bases). V was clipped by 2 bases and J by 0 bases, with 8 bases between them. The germline gives CDR1 SGHAT, CDR2 FQNNGV. The CDR3 is made up of 15 amino acids. As DNA, the CDR3 is TGTGCCAGCAGCTTATCAGGGGCTAGCAATCAGCCCCAGCATTTT. It translates to CASSLSGASNQPQHF.

This clone was picked up one time. This sequence joins TRBV10-3 and TRBJ2-3, with unresolved D. The CDR3 is 14 residues long. CDR1 is ENHRY and CDR2 is SYGVKD in the germline V gene. Trimming stripped 6 bases from V and 0 bases from J, with 10 bases between. CDR3 coding DNA: TGTGCCATCAGACCGACACGGAGCACAGATACGCAGTATTTT. Protein: CAIRPTRSTDTQYF.

The J gene is TRBJ1-5, the V gene TRBV6-7; D remains unclear. TRBV6-7 is filed as an ORF, its function uncertain. V was cut by 0 bases and J by 5 bases, with 5 bases left in between. The CDR3 loop spans 13 amino acids. CDR3 loop: CASSYSAYQPQHF. The CDR3 DNA reads as TGTGCCAGCAGTTACTCGGCTTATCAGCCCCAGCATTTT.

The J gene is TRBJ2-1, the V gene TRBV5-8, with 14 bases that match TRBD2. This CDR3 spans 15 amino acids. Germline-derived CDR1 and CDR2 are SGHTS and YDEGEE. V shed 4 bases and J 8 bases; nucleotides not matched to a gene: 5. CDR3 in DNA: TGTGCCAGCAGCGCCCTGACTAGCGGGAGGGATGAGCAGTTCTTC. Translating gives CASSALTSGRDEQFF.

This clone occurred a few times. The chain employs TRBV19 and TRBJ1-2; weak D call: TRBD1 (5 bases). Trimming took 1 base from V and 14 from J, leaving 14 bases between them. This CDR3 is 12 amino acids long. Germline V gives CDR1 LNHDA, CDR2 SQIVND (reference sequence). In nucleotides, the CDR3 is TGTGCCAGTAGTATAGGGGGCGGGGCTCGGACCTTC. Residues: CASSIGGGARTF.

This clone appeared a single time. The chain carries TRBV28 and TRBJ1-5; TRBD1 is a possible D gene (5 bases). The CDR3 sequence is 17 residues long. Germline V gene lookup returns CDR1 MDHEN and CDR2 SYDVKM. V was trimmed by 4 bases and J by 1 base, leaving 17 bases between them. The CDR3 DNA reads as TGTGCCAGCAGTTCAAATCTGCAGGGACTAAGCAATCAGCCCCAGCATTTT. Residues: CASSSNLQGLSNQPQHF.

The CDR3 DNA sequence: TGTGCCAGCAGTTCCTATAGAGGGGGCTCCTACAATGAGCAGTTCTTC. It codes for CASSSYRGGSYNEQFF. The chain joins TRBV28 to TRBJ2-1, with D possibly matching TRBD1 (6 bases). The CDR3 runs to 16 residues. CDR1 MDHEN and CDR2 SYDVKM come from the germline V gene. The V end was cut by 4 bases, the J end by 0 bases, with 13 bases between. Full variable domain (rest looked up from reference TRBV28 and TRBJ2-1): DVKVTQSSRYLVKRTGEKVFLECVQDMDHENMFWYRQDPGLGLRLIYFSYDVKMKEKGDIPEGYSVSREKKERFSLILESASTNQTSMYLCASSSYRGGSYNEQFFGPGTRLTVL.

This rearrangement joins TRBV19 to TRBJ2-1, with a weak D call TRBD1 (6 bases). The CDR3 totals 12 residues. V was clipped by 4 bases and J by 13 bases, with 14 bases between them. Germline CDR1 reads LNHDA; CDR2 reads SQIVND (reference sequence). In DNA form, the CDR3 reads TGTGCCAGTAGTAGGGACACAGCAGCACAGTTCTTC. This gives the protein CASSRDTAAQFF.

The chain is built from TRBV30 and TRBJ1-1; 8 positions agree with TRBD1. V was pared by 6 bases and J by 0 bases, with 9 bases of the junction left unmatched. Germline V gene data show CDR1 as GTSNPN and CDR2 as SVGIG (reference sequence). The CDR3 covers 15 residues. The DNA for the CDR3 is TGTGCCTGTGGACAGGGCAACTCTATGAACACTGAAGCTTTCTTT. This translates into CACGQGNSMNTEAFF.

In DNA form, the CDR3 reads TGTGCCAGTAGTACTAGCGGGGGGGCCGAGACCCAGTACTTC. Encoded protein: CASSTSGGAETQYF. The chain couples TRBV19 to TRBJ2-5; 12 bases agree with TRBD2. With 4 bases clipped from V and 5 bases from J, the junction kept 2 bases outside the gene matches. The germline V gene has CDR1 LNHDA and CDR2 SQIVND (reference sequence). This CDR3 is built from 14 residues.

The chain uses TRBV30 and TRBJ2-1, with D possibly matching TRBD2 (5 bases). This CDR3 contains 13 residues. Germline values: CDR1 GTSNPN, CDR2 SVGIG (reference sequence). Trimming cost V 5 bases and J 10 bases, with 18 bases left between them. The DNA of the CDR3 is TGTGCCTGGGAAACTTTCCGGACGGGAGAGCAGTTCTTC. It specifies CAWETFRTGEQFF.

The J gene is TRBJ1-2, the V gene TRBV5-1; no clear D. The CDR3 consists of 13 residues. Germline V lookup: CDR1 SGHRS, CDR2 YFSETQ. Trimming stripped 0 bases from V and 4 bases from J, with 7 bases between. The CDR3 region has the DNA TGCGCCAGCAGCTTGGGTGCGGTCTATGGCTACACCTTC. It translates to CASSLGAVYGYTF. Full variable domain (outside the CDR3, taken from reference TRBV5-1 and TRBJ1-2): KAGVTQTPRYLIKTRGQQVTLSCSPISGHRSVSWYQQTPGQGLQFLFEYFSETQRNKGNFPGRFSGRQFSNSRSEMNVSTLELGDSALYLCASSLGAVYGYTFGSGTRLTVV.

In its sample, this clone was seen a few times. This CDR3 reads CASTGGLAGQNEQYF. CDR3 in DNA: TGTGCCAGCACCGGGGGACTAGCGGGCCAGAATGAGCAGTACTTC. The V gene is TRBV2, the J gene TRBJ2-7; 12 bases line up with TRBD2. The V segment lost 7 bases and the J segment 7 bases; nucleotides outside the gene matches: 11. Germline V gene data show CDR1 as SNHLY and CDR2 as FYNNEI. The CDR3 is 15 residues long.

This clone was observed a handful of times. The chain couples TRBV6-5 to TRBJ2-7, with TRBD1 as a possible D gene (5 bases). The V end lost 4 bases, the J end lost 6 bases, and 7 bases lay between the germline ends. CDR3 length equals 11 residues. The germline V gene has CDR1 MNHEY and CDR2 SVGAGI. The CDR3 is CASSSTGEQYF. In DNA form, the CDR3 reads TGTGCCAGCAGTTCTACAGGCGAGCAGTACTTC.

The chain joins TRBV5-1 to TRBJ2-2; 7 bases are shared with TRBD1. CDR1 SGHRS and CDR2 YFSETQ come from the germline V gene. Unmatched junction bases numbered 2, after V lost 3 bases and J lost 0 bases. The length of the CDR3 is 15 residues. The CDR3 is CASSWGQTNTGELFF. The CDR3 DNA sequence: TGCGCCAGCAGCTGGGGACAGACGAACACCGGGGAGCTGTTTTTT.

The chain employs TRBV7-2 and TRBJ1-2; perhaps TRBD1 as D (5 bases). Per the germline V gene, CDR1 is SGHTA and CDR2 is FQGNSA. CDR3 length: 14 residues. V was clipped by 4 bases and J by 4 bases, with 13 bases between them. The CDR3 is CASSSSAGRYGYTF. CDR3 in DNA: TGTGCCAGCAGCTCCTCGGCGGGGCGCTATGGCTACACCTTC.

This chain joins TRBV13 and TRBJ2-7, with a tentative D call TRBD2 (6 bases). Germline V CDR1 and CDR2: PRHDT, FYEKMQ (reference sequence). V was pared by 4 bases and J by 3 bases, with 10 bases between. There are 13 residues in the CDR3. CDR3 sequence: CASSSGSGYEQYF. DNA for the CDR3: TGTGCCAGCAGCTCCGGGAGCGGCTACGAGCAGTACTTC.

This chain connects TRBV5-4 to TRBJ1-2; D unresolved. CDR1 is SGHNT and CDR2 is YYREEE in the germline V gene (reference sequence). Trimming removed 0 bases from V and 4 bases from J, with 13 bases in between. This CDR3 is built from 15 residues. The CDR3 nucleotides read TGTGCCAGCAGCTTGGATCCAGGTTCCATCTATGGCTACACCTTC. This encodes CASSLDPGSIYGYTF.

V and J are TRBV2 and TRBJ1-5, with 7 bases fitting TRBD1. The CDR3 runs 15 residues. Trimming cost V 4 bases and J 2 bases; bases outside gene matches: 5. Germline CDR1 reads SNHLY; CDR2 reads FYNNEI. The CDR3 loop reads CASSATGAGNQPQHF. The CDR3 nucleotides are TGTGCCAGCAGTGCAACAGGGGCTGGCAATCAGCCCCAGCATTTT.

The chain joins TRBV27 to TRBJ2-7, with 7 bases identical to TRBD1. The V segment lost 5 bases and the J segment 5 bases; nucleotides outside the gene matches: 3. Germline loops: CDR1 MNHEY, CDR2 SMNVEV (reference sequence). The length of the CDR3 is 12 residues. CDR3 nucleotides: TGTGCCAGCAGTCCTGACAGGGACGAGCAGTACTTC. It codes for CASSPDRDEQYF.

This chain uses TRBV2 with TRBJ1-6; weak D call: TRBD1 (5 bases). CDR1 is SNHLY and CDR2 is FYNNEI in the germline V gene. Trimming stripped 3 bases from V and 11 bases from J, with 14 bases between. The CDR3 covers 14 residues. The chain's CDR3 is CASSESGIGTPLHF. The CDR3 nucleotides read TGTGCCAGCAGTGAGTCAGGGATAGGTACACCCCTCCACTTT.

The J gene is TRBJ2-5, the V gene TRBV7-9; TRBD2 agrees at 7 bases. Trimming took 5 bases from V and 0 from J; bases not matched to a gene: 6. Germline V CDR1 and CDR2: SEHNR, FQNEAQ (reference sequence). The length of the CDR3 is 15 residues. Here the CDR3 DNA reads TGTGCCAGCAGCCCATGGGCGGGGGACCAAGAGACCCAGTACTTC. This sequence encodes CASSPWAGDQETQYF.